Listed here are 26 T cell receptor beta chains from one sample, sequenced in a study of blood T cell repertoires in COVID-19. Only in-frame clones appear in the TCRdb table, and some are missing; sequencing was by immunoSEQ multiplex PCR. Of approximately 49,000 clones in the sample, 82% were seen once. Input material: peripheral blood. These receptors were taken from a woman between 55 and 75 years old with acute or convalescent COVID-19.

The chain is built from TRBV12-3 or TRBV12-4 and TRBJ1-1; weak D call: TRBD1 (6 bases). Deletions cut 0 bases from V and 8 bases from J, with 10 bases between. The CDR3 sequence is 13 residues long. The CDR3 region has the DNA TGTGCCAGCAGTTTAGCCCAGGGGCAGGAAGCTTTCTTT. Residues: CASSLAQGQEAFF.

V usage is TRBV5-5 and J usage is TRBJ1-2, with 8 nucleotides matching TRBD1. This CDR3 spans 15 amino acids. V shed 4 bases and J 2 bases; nucleotides not matched to a gene: 7. CDR1 is SGHKS and CDR2 is YYEKEE in the germline V gene (reference sequence). The CDR3 sequence is CASSRGQGSNYGYTF. As DNA, the CDR3 is TGTGCCAGCAGCAGAGGACAGGGATCCAACTATGGCTACACCTTC.

This chain joins TRBV4-1 and TRBJ2-4; 10 bases match TRBD2. The ends lost 1 base at V and 6 bases at J; junction bases unmatched: 6. This CDR3 has 16 amino acids. Germline values: CDR1 MGHRA, CDR2 YSYEKL. Here the CDR3 DNA reads TGCGCCAGCAGCCAAGGCAGCGGGGGGGGGAGAAACATTCAGTACTTC. Translated, it gives CASSQGSGGGRNIQYF.

This chain joins TRBV18 and TRBJ2-5; the D gene is possibly TRBD2 (5 bases). Germline CDR1 is KGHSH and CDR2 is LQKENI. Trimming took off 2 bases at V and 2 bases at J, with 18 bases between the two ends. CDR3 length equals 17 residues. The CDR3: CASSPVAKRVAQETQYF. CDR3 sequence (DNA): TGTGCCAGCTCACCAGTGGCAAAGAGGGTTGCACAAGAGACCCAGTACTTC.

The rearrangement joins TRBV7-2 to TRBJ2-2; 7 nucleotides match TRBD2. V lost 3 bases, J lost 0 bases, and 1 base stayed unmatched. The CDR3 totals 15 residues. Germline values: CDR1 SGHTA, CDR2 FQGNSA. The CDR3 loop is CASSFGGANTGELFF. In DNA, the CDR3 is TGTGCCAGCAGCTTTGGGGGGGCGAACACCGGGGAGCTGTTTTTT. The variable domain in full, completed from reference TRBV7-2 and TRBJ2-2, reads GAGVSQSPSNKVTEKGKDVELRCDPISGHTALYWYRQSLGQGLEFLIYFQGNSAPDKSGLPSDRFSAERTGGSVSTLTIQRTQQEDSAVYLCASSFGGANTGELFFGEGSRLTVL.

This clone has just a few counts. The chain couples TRBV18 to TRBJ1-1; a weak D match, TRBD1 (6 bases). The CDR3 is made up of 15 amino acids. CDR1 is KGHSH and CDR2 is LQKENI in the germline V gene. The ends were cut back, 6 bases at V and 3 bases at J, with 17 bases in the middle. The CDR3 loop reads CASSTGITGDTEAFF. The CDR3 DNA is TGTGCCAGCTCCACAGGGATTACGGGCGACACTGAAGCTTTCTTT.

This chain connects TRBV9 to TRBJ2-1; TRBD1 might be the D (6 bases). Germline CDR1 and CDR2: SGDLS and YYNGEE. This CDR3 is 15 amino acids long. Trimming cost V 4 bases and J 0 bases, with 11 bases left between them. In DNA, the CDR3 is TGTGCCAGCAGCACAACAGGGAGCTCCTACAATGAGCAGTTCTTC. Residues: CASSTTGSSYNEQFF.

This rearrangement joins TRBV6-1 to TRBJ2-6; possible D gene TRBD1, 5 bases. Trimming cost V 2 bases and J 4 bases, with 15 bases left between them. The germline CDR1 and CDR2 sequences are MNHNS and SASEGT. The CDR3 spans 17 residues. Here the CDR3 reads CASSETAQARGANVLTF. DNA for the CDR3: TGTGCCAGCAGTGAAACGGCACAGGCCCGAGGGGCCAACGTCCTGACTTTC.

The V call is TRBV12-3 or TRBV12-4, the J call TRBJ1-4; 8 bases agree with TRBD1. This CDR3 has 13 amino acids. Trimming took 6 bases from V and 8 from J; bases not matched to a gene: 5. The CDR3 here is CASRGTGGEKLFF. CDR3 DNA sequence: TGTGCCAGCAGGGGGACAGGCGGGGAAAAACTGTTTTTT.

The chain has TRBV28 and TRBJ1-2; maybe TRBD1 (6 bases). V gave up 8 bases and J gave up 6 bases, with 13 bases separating them. Germline V lookup: CDR1 MDHEN, CDR2 SYDVKM. The CDR3 consists of 12 residues. The CDR3 bases are TGTGCCAGCGAACAGGGTGAGAATGGCTACACCTTC. Translation gives CASEQGENGYTF.

The chain is built from TRBV5-1 and TRBJ2-2; D uncertain. The CDR3 has 14 residues. Germline assignment: CDR1 SGHRS and CDR2 YFSETQ. Trimming pared 4 bases from V and 3 bases from J, leaving 10 bases between. Written as DNA, the CDR3 is TGCGCCAGCAGCCTACAGCCCGACACCGGGGAGCTGTTTTTT. This sequence encodes CASSLQPDTGELFF.

This chain uses TRBV28 with TRBJ1-3, with unresolved D. This CDR3 region has 17 residues. V gave up 6 bases and J gave up 0 bases, with 18 bases separating them. The germline CDR1 and CDR2 sequences are MDHEN and SYDVKM. For the CDR3, the DNA is TGTGCCAGCAGCCCGTGGGCCGTACAACGCTCTGGAAACACCATATATTTT. Translation gives CASSPWAVQRSGNTIYF.

The chain has TRBV9 and TRBJ2-1; TRBD2 matches 7 bases. The germline CDR1 and CDR2 sequences are SGDLS and YYNGEE. Trimming took 0 bases from V and 9 from J; bases not matched to a gene: 9. The CDR3 runs to 15 residues. The CDR3 sequence is CASSVDSGGLREQFF. The CDR3 DNA reads as TGTGCCAGCAGCGTAGACTCCGGGGGGTTACGTGAGCAGTTCTTC.

This clone was seen only once. The J gene is TRBJ1-2, the V gene TRBV7-9; D remains ambiguous. This CDR3 spans 14 amino acids. The V gene's germline CDR1 is SEHNR and CDR2 FQNEAQ (reference sequence). The germline V and J ends were trimmed by 1 base and 5 bases, with 11 bases remaining between them. CDR3 nucleotide sequence: TGTGCCAGCAGCTTAGAAGGAGGGTATTATGGCTACACCTTC. Translating it yields CASSLEGGYYGYTF.

The chain couples TRBV30 to TRBJ1-5, with a tentative D call TRBD1 (5 bases). This CDR3 contains 16 residues. V lost 2 bases, J lost 2 bases, and 16 bases lay in between. CDR1 is GTSNPN, CDR2 SVGIG, per germline (reference sequence). The chain's CDR3 is CAWSKARQSGNQPQHF. The CDR3 DNA is TGTGCCTGGAGTAAAGCCAGACAGTCTGGCAATCAGCCCCAGCATTTT.

The rearrangement joins TRBV18 to TRBJ1-2, with D hard to call. V lost 3 bases and J lost 5, with 10 bases in between. CDR1 is KGHSH, CDR2 LQKENI, per germline. CDR3 size: 13 residues. CDR3: CASSPDSAYGYTF. The CDR3 nucleotides read TGTGCCAGCTCACCGGACTCGGCTTATGGCTACACCTTC. Variable domain in full (rest from reference TRBV18 and TRBJ1-2): NAGVMQNPRHLVRRRGQEARLRCSPMKGHSHVYWYRQLPEEGLKFMVYLQKENIIDESGMPKERFSAEFPKEGPSILRIQQVVRGDSAAYFCASSPDSAYGYTFGSGTRLTVV.

The gene calls are TRBV5-1 and TRBJ2-3; possible D gene TRBD2, 5 bases. The CDR3 has 12 residues. Germline V gene data show CDR1 as SGHRS and CDR2 as YFSETQ. V shed 4 bases and J shed 11 bases, with 14 bases lying between them. CDR3 sequence (DNA): TGCGCCAGCAGCCCGGGAAACTTTGGGCAGTATTTT. Translating it yields CASSPGNFGQYF.

The chain joins TRBV6-5 to TRBJ2-2; D call uncertain. The CDR3 is 15 amino acids. V was trimmed by 5 bases and J by 4 bases, leaving 14 bases between them. Germline V gene sequence: CDR1 MNHEY, CDR2 SVGAGI. The CDR3 region has the DNA TGTGCCAGCAGTCCGAGCTTTCGAGGCACCGGGGAGCTGTTTTTT. It is translated as CASSPSFRGTGELFF.

The V and J genes are TRBV30 and TRBJ1-5, with D perhaps TRBD1 (5 bases). The CDR3 runs 14 residues. Germline loops: CDR1 GTSNPN, CDR2 SVGIG (reference sequence). The ends were cut back, 1 base at V and 2 bases at J, with 9 bases in the middle. The CDR3 DNA sequence: TGTGCCTGGAGTGAGGGACTCGGCAATCAGCCCCAGCATTTT. As protein: CAWSEGLGNQPQHF.

J is TRBJ2-1 and V is TRBV10-3, with TRBD1 matching over 8 bases. Germline CDR1 reads ENHRY; CDR2 reads SYGVKD. The CDR3 runs 15 residues. The V gene end was trimmed by 3 bases and the J gene end by 3 bases; junction bases not matched to a gene: 4. CDR3 loop: CAISEGQGGYNEQFF. CDR3 nucleotide sequence: TGTGCCATCAGTGAAGGACAGGGCGGCTACAATGAGCAGTTCTTC.

The chain combines TRBV9 with TRBJ2-5; D is possibly TRBD2 (6 bases). The V and J ends lost 0 bases and 2 bases respectively, with 11 bases between them. Germline V gives CDR1 SGDLS, CDR2 YYNGEE. The CDR3 spans 15 residues. The CDR3: CASSVAAGVQETQYF. The CDR3 DNA follows: TGTGCCAGCAGCGTAGCAGCGGGCGTTCAAGAGACCCAGTACTTC.

The chain carries TRBV5-4 and TRBJ2-1, with D possibly being TRBD2 (5 bases). The CDR3 sequence is 16 residues long. V was trimmed by 0 bases and J by 0 bases, leaving 10 bases between them. The germline V gene has CDR1 SGHNT and CDR2 YYREEE (reference sequence). The CDR3 DNA follows: TGTGCCAGCAGCTTGGGGGGAGTCCCCTCCTACAATGAGCAGTTCTTC. Protein sequence: CASSLGGVPSYNEQFF.

The chain combines TRBV4-1 with TRBJ1-3; 7 bases line up with TRBD1. Germline V gene lookup returns CDR1 MGHRA and CDR2 YSYEKL. CDR3 size: 13 residues. Trimming cost V 5 bases and J 4 bases; bases outside gene matches: 2. CDR3 coding DNA: TGCGCCAGCAGCGGGACAGTCGGAAACACCATATATTTT. Residues: CASSGTVGNTIYF.

The chain employs TRBV5-1 and TRBJ1-1; TRBD1 aligns across 7 bases. This CDR3 has 15 amino acids. With 9 bases clipped from V and 5 bases from J, the junction kept 16 bases outside the gene matches. The germline V gene has CDR1 SGHRS and CDR2 YFSETQ. The DNA of the CDR3 is TGCGCCACCAAATCTGGGGCAGGGGGTCGGACTGAAGCTTTCTTT. Translation gives CATKSGAGGRTEAFF.

The J gene is TRBJ1-5, the V gene TRBV11-2; no clear D. The CDR3 loop spans 14 amino acids. The V gene's germline CDR1 is SGHAT and CDR2 FQNNGV. The V and J ends lost 1 base and 3 bases respectively, with 7 bases between them. In DNA, the CDR3 is TGTGCCAGCAGCTTAGGCAGTATCAATCAGCCCCAGCATTTT. The encoded protein is CASSLGSINQPQHF.

This chain uses TRBV24-1 with TRBJ2-2; 12 bases line up with TRBD2. V lost 5 bases and J lost 6; bases outside the gene matches: 9. Germline lookup yields CDR1 KGHDR and CDR2 SFDVKD. The CDR3 is made up of 17 amino acids. In nucleotides, the CDR3 is TGTGCCACCAGTGGGGAGACTAGCGGGAGAAGGTCCGGGGAGCTGTTTTTT. It yields the protein CATSGETSGRRSGELFF.